Described below is a single T cell receptor beta chain sequence and its context. This CDR3 has 19 amino acids. CDR1 SGHVS and CDR2 FNYEAQ come from the germline V gene. J was trimmed by 2 bases and V by 1 base; bases with no gene match: 10. Per the original data handling: Reference gene primer amplification in the assay estimated nucleated cell counts. Some clones are missing from TCRdb's copy, which holds only in-frame ones; the method was immunoSEQ multiplex PCR. The DNA was the basis for D and trimming; V, J and clone size are from that table. Of about 280,000 clones listed, 89% are singletons. The data were taken from a study of blood T cell repertoires in COVID-19.

The rearrangement links TRBV7-6 to TRBJ2-1, with 11 bases identical to TRBD2. The clonotype originates from a woman aged 35 to 49 who had recovered from COVID-19. The sample comprised peripheral blood. This CDR3 reads CASSLVVSGGGRAYNEQFF. CDR3 sequence (DNA): TGTGCCAGCAGCTTAGTAGTTAGCGGGGGGGGAAGGGCCTACAATGAGCAGTTCTTC.